A selection of T cell receptor beta chains follows, all from one sample in a study of blood T cell repertoires in COVID-19. Profiling relied on immunoSEQ multiplex PCR, and the TCRdb table lists in-frame clones only, not all of them. The table lists about 290,000 clones, nearly 90% of them singletons. The sample comprised peripheral blood. The receptors come from a woman under 40 with COVID-19, enrolled during active disease. CDR3s include the opening cysteine and the closing phenylalanine or tryptophan. The D gene is left open where the match is weak. Clone size is shown for a subset of rows, as once, few, many or a class of expanded clone.

>TRBJ2-3|TRBD2|TRBV5-6|NA
CASSFSGPSTDTQYF
TGTGCCAGCAGCTTTAGCGGGCCTAGCACAGATACGCAGTATTTT
>TRBJ1-1|NA|TRBV28|NA
CASSKENTYTEAFF
TGTGCCAGCAGTAAGGAGAATACGTATACTGAAGCTTTCTTT
>TRBJ2-3|TRBD2|TRBV7-6|NA
CASSSSALAGALTDTQYF
TGTGCCAGCAGCTCGTCCGCCCTAGCGGGGGCCCTCACAGATACGCAGTATTTT
>TRBJ1-5|NA|TRBV5-8|once
CASSVAGQPQHF
TGTGCCAGCAGCGTCGCAGGACAGCCCCAGCATTTT
>TRBJ1-5|TRBD1|TRBV28|NA
CASSTGQGSNQPQHF
TGTGCCAGCAGCACCGGACAGGGTAGCAATCAGCCCCAGCATTTT
>TRBJ2-7|NA|TRBV6-5|NA
CASSPRSNEQYF
TGTGCCAGCAGTCCTCGGTCCAACGAGCAGTACTTC
>TRBJ2-3|NA|TRBV18|NA
CASSPKRRSQDTQYF
TGTGCCAGCTCACCAAAGCGGCGGTCCCAAGATACGCAGTATTTT
>TRBJ1-1|TRBD1|TRBV25-1|NA
CASRDSTGGRAEAFF
TGTGCCAGCAGGGACTCCACAGGGGGCCGAGCTGAAGCTTTCTTT
>TRBJ2-7|NA|TRBV9|few
CASSSTSLGEQYF
TGTGCCAGCAGCTCGACTAGTTTGGGTGAGCAGTACTTC
>TRBJ1-1|TRBD1|TRBV10-2|once
CASSPYRGLNTEAFF
TGCGCCAGCAGCCCTTACAGGGGGTTGAACACTGAAGCTTTCTTT
>TRBJ2-7|TRBD2|TRBV27|few
CASSFFGGAMGSYEQYF
TGTGCCAGCAGTTTTTTCGGGGGGGCGATGGGGTCCTACGAGCAGTACTTC
>TRBJ1-4|NA|TRBV29-1|NA
CSVERDEKLFF
TGCAGCGTTGAGAGGGATGAAAAACTGTTTTTT
>TRBJ2-2|TRBD1|TRBV4-2|NA
CASSQAGQANTGELFF
TGTGCCAGCAGCCAGGCGGGACAGGCGAACACCGGGGAGCTGTTTTTT
>TRBJ1-4|TRBD1|TRBV28|NA
CASSIGTGAKANEKLFF
TGTGCCAGCAGTATTGGGACAGGGGCGAAAGCTAATGAAAAACTGTTTTTT
>TRBJ1-1|TRBD1|TRBV27|NA
CASSLTGGEAFF
TGTGCCAGCAGTTTGACAGGGGGGGAAGCTTTCTTT
>TRBJ2-1|TRBD2|TRBV7-9|NA
CASSLVLAGVSYNEQFF
TGTGCCAGCAGCTTAGTACTAGCGGGGGTATCCTACAATGAGCAGTTCTTC
>TRBJ2-3|NA|TRBV24-1|NA
CATSGGGEDTQYF
TGTGCCACCAGTGGAGGGGGGGAAGATACGCAGTATTTT
>TRBJ2-7|TRBD1|TRBV19|NA
CASSLRQGLNYEQYF
TGTGCCAGTAGTCTCCGACAGGGTCTGAACTACGAGCAGTACTTC
>TRBJ2-7|NA|TRBV18|NA
CASSLQGLEGEQYF
TGTGCCAGCTCATTACAGGGTTTAGAGGGCGAGCAGTACTTC
>TRBJ1-6|NA|TRBV30|NA
CAWSVQGRYNSPLHF
TGTGCCTGGAGTGTACAGGGAAGGTATAATTCACCCCTCCACTTT
>TRBJ1-2|NA|TRBV7-9|NA
CASSSEGSGASPNYGYTF
TGTGCCAGCAGCTCAGAGGGGTCAGGGGCTAGCCCTAACTATGGCTACACCTTC
>TRBJ2-1|TRBD1|TRBV7-9|NA
CASSPPQGDSYNEQFF
TGTGCCAGCAGCCCCCCCCAGGGGGATTCCTACAATGAGCAGTTCTTC
>TRBJ2-5|TRBD2|TRBV5-4|NA
CASSRTSGAPRETQYF
TGTGCCAGCAGCCGTACTAGCGGGGCCCCGCGGGAGACCCAGTACTTC
>TRBJ1-5|NA|TRBV4-1|NA
CASKEGRYSNQPQHF
TGCGCCAGCAAGGAGGGGAGGTATAGCAATCAGCCCCAGCATTTT
>TRBJ2-7|TRBD1|TRBV10-3|once
CAISESTGPYEQYF
TGTGCCATCAGTGAGTCGACAGGGCCCTACGAGCAGTACTTC
>TRBJ2-2|NA|TRBV14|NA
CASSQPVTAANTGELFF
TGTGCCAGCAGCCAGCCCGTAACTGCCGCGAACACCGGGGAGCTGTTTTTT
>TRBJ2-1|NA|TRBV19|NA
CASRRTTLLHNEQFF
TGTGCCAGTAGGCGGACTACCCTCTTACACAATGAGCAGTTCTTC
>TRBJ1-5|TRBD1|TRBV6-2/TRBV6-3|NA
CASSVGQGSNQPQHF
TGTGCCAGCAGTGTGGGACAGGGGAGCAATCAGCCCCAGCATTTT
>TRBJ1-5|NA|TRBV11-2|NA
CASSLGRQDQPQHF
TGTGCCAGCAGCTTAGGTCGACAGGATCAGCCCCAGCATTTT
>TRBJ2-5|TRBD2|TRBV5-1|NA
CASSLPGLAGGPETQYF
TGCGCCAGCAGCTTACCGGGACTAGCGGGGGGGCCAGAGACCCAGTACTTC
>TRBJ1-2|TRBD1|TRBV28|once
CASSPPGQGQLGVGYTF
TGTGCCAGCAGTCCGCCGGGACAGGGCCAGTTAGGGGTTGGCTACACCTTC
>TRBJ2-2|NA|TRBV7-9|NA
CASSLVGQPSGELFF
TGTGCCAGCAGCTTAGTTGGACAGCCGAGCGGGGAGCTGTTTTTT
>TRBJ1-3|NA|TRBV5-1|NA
CASSGRPGPGNTIYF
TGCGCCAGCAGCGGCCGGCCGGGTCCTGGAAACACCATATATTTT
>TRBJ1-1|NA|TRBV30|NA
CAWSYRGLEAFF
TGTGCCTGGAGTTATCGAGGGCTTGAAGCTTTCTTT
>TRBJ2-1|TRBD2|TRBV28|few
CASSGLAGAYNEQFF
TGTGCCAGCAGTGGACTAGCGGGGGCCTACAATGAGCAGTTCTTC
>TRBJ2-7|TRBD1|TRBV19|NA
CASSMGQGAYEQYF
TGTGCCAGTAGTATGGGACAGGGGGCCTACGAGCAGTACTTC
>TRBJ1-1|NA|TRBV2|NA
CASRFERGKTEAFF
TGTGCCAGCAGGTTTGAAAGAGGGAAGACTGAAGCTTTCTTT